Shown below are 32 T cell receptor beta chains from a single sample sequenced in a study of patients and donors after allogeneic stem cell transplantation. TCRdb processed the RT-PCR reads anew with MiXCR; each CDR3 protein has one entry. The profile shows 150,000 to 250,000 distinct CDR3 sequences, roughly two fifths of them singletons. The source material was blood, either unsorted or a sorted T cell fraction (not recorded which). The receptors originated from a human donor who was either an allogeneic HSCT recipient or a stem cell or donor lymphocyte infusion donor (not recorded which). It is not recorded whose cells these are; they may come from a transplant donor.

V usage is TRBV29-1 and J usage is TRBJ1-1, with 9 bases aligning to TRBD1. The CDR3 runs to 12 residues. V shed 5 bases and J 9 bases; nucleotides not matched to a gene: 7. Germline V CDR1 and CDR2: SQVTM, ANQGSEA. DNA for the CDR3: TGCAGCGTTCTGGGACAGGGAGTGAAAGCTTTCTTT. Translating it yields CSVLGQGVKAFF.

The chain couples TRBV6-2 or TRBV6-3 to TRBJ1-2; no reliable D call. V shed 4 bases and J shed 4 bases, with 10 bases lying between them. This CDR3 comprises 13 residues. Germline V gives CDR1 MNHEY, CDR2 SVGEGT. CDR3 loop: CASSFGVLYGYTF. CDR3 sequence (DNA): TGTGCCAGCAGTTTCGGGGTCCTCTATGGCTACACCTTC.

The rearrangement joins TRBV9 to TRBJ1-2; D unclear. Trimming stripped 3 bases from V and 8 bases from J, with 11 bases between. Per the germline V gene, CDR1 is SGDLS and CDR2 is YYNGEE. The CDR3 runs 12 residues. As DNA, the CDR3 is TGTGCCAGCAGCGAGGAGGGCTGCGGCTACACCTTC. Translation: CASSEEGCGYTF.

This clonotype was observed once. V usage is TRBV12-3 or TRBV12-4 and J usage is TRBJ2-5; a weak D match, TRBD1 (6 bases). V was pared by 3 bases and J by 5 bases, with 16 bases between. The CDR3 is made up of 15 amino acids. The CDR3 nucleotides read TGTGCCAGCAGTTTCTGGGGGACACCTGGGGAGACCCAGTACTTC. It encodes CASSFWGTPGETQYF.

V and J are TRBV7-2 and TRBJ1-2, with D perhaps TRBD1 (6 bases). The CDR3 loop spans 13 amino acids. Germline loops: CDR1 SGHTA, CDR2 FQGNSA. The germline V and J ends were trimmed by 6 bases and 2 bases, with 10 bases remaining between them. The CDR3 is CASRAGTNYGYTF. DNA for the CDR3: TGTGCCAGCAGGGCCGGGACAAACTATGGCTACACCTTC.

The V and J genes are TRBV9 and TRBJ2-7, with D hard to call. Looked up from germline, CDR1 is SGDLS and CDR2 is YYNGEE. Between the trimmed V and J ends, which lost 0 bases and 1 base, there was a span of 8 bases. The length of the CDR3 is 14 residues. CDR3: CASSVGAESYEQYF. The CDR3 nucleotides are TGTGCCAGCAGCGTAGGGGCGGAATCCTACGAGCAGTACTTC.

The chain is built from TRBV29-1 and TRBJ1-1; 7 bases match TRBD1. The CDR3 extends over 11 amino acids. The V gene end was trimmed by 6 bases and the J gene end by 6 bases; junction bases not matched to a gene: 4. CDR1 is SQVTM and CDR2 is ANQGSEA in the germline V gene. CDR3 nucleotide sequence: TGCAGCGTGGGTCAGGGGGCTGAAGCTTTCTTT. Protein: CSVGQGAEAFF.

The chain has TRBV20-1 and TRBJ2-7; D unresolved. Between the trimmed V and J ends, which lost 4 bases and 2 bases, there was a span of 12 bases. CDR1 DFQATT and CDR2 SNEGSKA come from the germline V gene (reference sequence). This CDR3 spans 13 amino acids. CDR3 in amino acids: CSATPVLPYEQYF. CDR3 coding DNA: TGCAGTGCTACCCCAGTCCTACCCTACGAGCAGTACTTC.

This clonotype was seen more than once but under ten times. CDR3 bases: TGTGCCAGCAGTTACGAGAGCTACTATGGCTACACCTTC. This codes for CASSYESYYGYTF. The V and J genes are TRBV6-2 or TRBV6-3 and TRBJ1-2; unclear D gene. Germline-derived CDR1 and CDR2 are MNHEY and SVGEGT. Trimming took 2 bases from V and 3 from J, leaving 7 bases between them. This CDR3 spans 13 amino acids.

The chain combines TRBV18 with TRBJ2-1, with D possibly called TRBD1 or TRBD2 (5 bases each). The CDR3 consists of 11 residues. Trimming removed 8 bases from V and 6 bases from J, with 8 bases in between. The germline CDR1 and CDR2 sequences are KGHSH and LQKENI. CDR3: CASQGPNEQFF. The CDR3 DNA sequence: TGTGCCAGCCAGGGACCCAATGAGCAGTTCTTC.

The gene calls are TRBV29-1 and TRBJ2-1, with TRBD1 matching over 8 bases. The CDR3 sequence is 14 residues long. J gave up 2 bases and V 6 bases, and 6 bases lay outside the gene matches. Germline loops: CDR1 SQVTM, CDR2 ANQGSEA. CDR3 protein: CSVHGQGAYNEQFF. The DNA for the CDR3 is TGCAGCGTCCACGGACAGGGCGCCTACAATGAGCAGTTCTTC.

The chain has TRBV6-1 and TRBJ2-1, with D unclear. This CDR3 contains 14 residues. Trimming took 2 bases from V and 2 from J, leaving 7 bases between them. Per germline, CDR1 MNHNS and CDR2 SASEGT. This CDR3 is CASSESLAYNEQFF. Here the CDR3 DNA reads TGTGCCAGCAGTGAAAGTCTAGCCTACAATGAGCAGTTCTTC.

This clonotype has more than one count but fewer than ten. The CDR3 loop reads CASTSDIRAQPQHF. The CDR3 nucleotides are TGTGCCAGCACCTCGGACATAAGGGCTCAGCCCCAGCATTTT. The V and J genes are TRBV6-7 and TRBJ1-5; perhaps TRBD1 as D (5 bases). TRBV6-7 is designated an ORF whose function remains uncertain. The V end was cut by 7 bases, the J end by 6 bases, with 16 bases between. The CDR3 is made up of 14 amino acids.

For the CDR3, the DNA is TGCGCCAGCAGCTTAGGAACAGGGAGTGCCTATGGCTACACCTTC. Encoded protein: CASSLGTGSAYGYTF. V usage is TRBV5-1 and J usage is TRBJ1-2, with a weak D call TRBD1 (6 bases). The CDR3 loop spans 15 amino acids. Trimming cost V 2 bases and J 4 bases, with 15 bases left between them. Looked up from germline, CDR1 is SGHRS and CDR2 is YFSETQ.

This clonotype was found a few times. The chain couples TRBV4-3 to TRBJ2-1, with 11 positions matching TRBD2. V was pared by 4 bases and J by 8 bases, with 4 bases of the junction left unmatched. Germline CDR1 reads LGHNA; CDR2 reads YSLEER. This CDR3 is built from 14 residues. The DNA of the CDR3 is TGCGCCAGCAGCCTAGGACTAGCGGGCCATGAGCAGTTCTTC. Amino acid sequence: CASSLGLAGHEQFF.

This sequence joins TRBV28 and TRBJ2-7; D is unclear. The germline V gene encodes CDR1 MDHEN and CDR2 SYDVKM. CDR3 size: 12 residues. Trimming pared 5 bases from V and 3 bases from J, leaving 8 bases between. CDR3 DNA sequence: TGTGCCAGCAGTGACGGATACTACGAGCAGTACTTC. This translates into CASSDGYYEQYF.

This clonotype has just a few counts. This rearrangement joins TRBV5-1 to TRBJ2-1; 8 bases fit TRBD1. In germline, CDR1 is SGHRS, CDR2 YFSETQ. With V trimmed by 0 bases and J by 15 bases, 5 bases remained unmatched. This CDR3 spans 12 amino acids. This CDR3 is CASSLGTGLWFF. CDR3 DNA sequence: TGCGCCAGCAGCTTGGGGACAGGGTTGTGGTTCTTC.

The chain recombines TRBV5-6 with TRBJ2-2, with TRBD2 matching over 10 bases. The CDR3 runs to 16 residues. The ends lost 2 bases at V and 3 bases at J; junction bases unmatched: 4. The germline V gene has CDR1 SGHDT and CDR2 YYEEEE. CDR3 in DNA: TGTGCCAGCAGCTTCGGACTAGCGGAATACACCGGGGAGCTGTTTTTT. This gives the protein CASSFGLAEYTGELFF.

The genes are TRBV2 and TRBJ1-2, with D possibly matching TRBD1 (6 bases). Between the trimmed V and J ends, which lost 7 bases and 5 bases, there was a span of 17 bases. The CDR3 extends over 14 amino acids. Germline V gene sequence: CDR1 SNHLY, CDR2 FYNNEI. The CDR3 region has the DNA TGTGCCAGCACCGGGGAGACAGGACAGTATGGCTACACCTTC. It encodes CASTGETGQYGYTF.

This clonotype was counted ten times or more. The V and J genes are TRBV12-3 or TRBV12-4 and TRBJ1-1; D remains unclear. CDR3 size: 13 residues. V shed 5 bases and J shed 0 bases, with 7 bases lying between them. This CDR3 reads CASSLSMNTEAFF. DNA for the CDR3: TGTGCCAGCAGTCTTAGCATGAACACTGAAGCTTTCTTT.

J is TRBJ1-3 and V is TRBV28; 7 bases are shared with TRBD1. V shed 7 bases, J shed 2 bases, and the junction held 5 bases outside the gene matches. Germline lookup yields CDR1 MDHEN and CDR2 SYDVKM. This CDR3 is built from 14 residues. The CDR3 nucleotides are TGTGCCAGCAATGTCCAGGGGGCTGGAAACACCATATATTTT. It encodes CASNVQGAGNTIYF.

The V gene is TRBV9, the J gene TRBJ1-1; D call uncertain. The CDR3 is 13 amino acids. Between the trimmed V and J ends, which lost 6 bases and 1 base, there was a span of 10 bases. Germline-derived CDR1 and CDR2 are SGDLS and YYNGEE. The CDR3 bases are TGTGCCAGCAAGGACGGGGAGAACACTGAAGCTTTCTTT. Its translation is CASKDGENTEAFF.

V is TRBV7-9 and J is TRBJ2-7; D is perhaps TRBD2 (6 bases). The CDR3 is made up of 15 amino acids. V was cut by 5 bases and J by 0 bases, with 14 bases left in between. The germline CDR1 and CDR2 sequences are SEHNR and FQNEAQ (reference sequence). The CDR3 is CASSRAGASSYEQYF. The CDR3 DNA reads TGTGCCAGCAGCCGAGCGGGTGCAAGCTCCTACGAGCAGTACTTC.

The chain combines TRBV20-1 with TRBJ1-1; no clear D gene. The CDR3 sequence is 12 residues long. Germline V gives CDR1 DFQATT, CDR2 SNEGSKA (reference sequence). V was cut by 2 bases and J by 8 bases, with 12 bases left in between. In DNA, the CDR3 is TGCAGTGCTAGAATAGAGACAAACGAAGCTTTCTTT. This sequence encodes CSARIETNEAFF.

The chain joins TRBV5-1 to TRBJ2-3; TRBD1 matches 9 bases. The CDR3 loop spans 16 amino acids. V trimming: 2 bases; J trimming: 3 bases; junction bases outside the gene matches: 7. Germline CDR1 reads SGHRS; CDR2 reads YFSETQ. CDR3 DNA: TGCGCCAGCAGCTTCCGACAGGGGGTGGGTACAGATACGCAGTATTTT. Translation: CASSFRQGVGTDTQYF.

This clonotype is a singleton in its sample. The chain combines TRBV29-1 with TRBJ2-7, with a weak D call TRBD1 (6 bases). CDR1 and CDR2 from the germline V gene are SQVTM and ANQGSEA. V was shortened by 5 bases and J by 0 bases, with 11 bases between the two germline ends. This CDR3 is built from 13 residues. The CDR3 DNA reads as TGCAGCGTTCAGGGGTATAGCTCCTACGAGCAGTACTTC. Its translation is CSVQGYSSYEQYF.

The gene calls are TRBV7-9 and TRBJ2-2; no clear D gene. The CDR3 loop spans 15 amino acids. Germline values: CDR1 SEHNR, CDR2 FQNEAQ (reference sequence). The V end lost 5 bases, the J end lost 5 bases, and 15 bases lay between the germline ends. This CDR3 reads CASSPRAEITGELFF. For the CDR3, the DNA is TGTGCCAGCAGCCCCCGGGCGGAGATTACCGGGGAGCTGTTTTTT.

A few counts support this clonotype. The chain employs TRBV6-2 or TRBV6-3 and TRBJ1-4, with D perhaps TRBD1 (6 bases). This CDR3 spans 15 amino acids. V gave up 5 bases and J gave up 5 bases, with 15 bases separating them. The germline V gene has CDR1 MNHEY and CDR2 SVGEGT. CDR3 DNA sequence: TGTGCCAGCAGTGGGCCGACAGGACGAAATGAAAAACTGTTTTTT. It translates to CASSGPTGRNEKLFF.

CDR3 loop: CASSQEMGLAGGQETQYF. CDR3 nucleotides: TGCGCCAGCAGCCAAGAGATGGGACTAGCGGGAGGGCAAGAGACCCAGTACTTC. The chain employs TRBV4-1 and TRBJ2-5; 16 nucleotides line up with TRBD2. This CDR3 is 18 amino acids long. Germline loops: CDR1 MGHRA, CDR2 YSYEKL. The V gene end was trimmed by 0 bases and the J gene end by 2 bases; junction bases not matched to a gene: 3.

The chain is built from TRBV4-3 and TRBJ2-1, with a possible D match to TRBD2 (6 bases). The CDR3 has 17 amino acids. The germline V gene encodes CDR1 LGHNA and CDR2 YSLEER. Between the trimmed V and J ends, which lost 0 bases and 2 bases, there was a span of 14 bases. The CDR3 sequence: CASSQELRREAYNEQFF. The CDR3 region has the DNA TGCGCCAGCAGCCAAGAACTCCGAAGGGAGGCCTACAATGAGCAGTTCTTC.

This clonotype was counted only a few times. The V gene is TRBV10-3, the J gene TRBJ1-1, with D unclear. The CDR3 consists of 14 residues. CDR1 is ENHRY and CDR2 is SYGVKD in the germline V gene. V was shortened by 11 bases and J by 3 bases, with 19 bases between the two germline ends. The chain's CDR3 is CALRKGKTYTEAFF. As DNA, the CDR3 is TGTGCCCTTCGGAAAGGGAAGACCTACACTGAAGCTTTCTTT.

This clonotype was found a few times. This sequence joins TRBV18 and TRBJ1-3; D is unclear. Germline V gene data show CDR1 as KGHSH and CDR2 as LQKENI. Trimming pared 3 bases from V and 8 bases from J, leaving 11 bases between. There are 13 residues in the CDR3. This CDR3 reads CASSPSLRDTIYF. In DNA, the CDR3 is TGTGCCAGCTCACCGTCCCTGCGGGACACCATATATTTT.